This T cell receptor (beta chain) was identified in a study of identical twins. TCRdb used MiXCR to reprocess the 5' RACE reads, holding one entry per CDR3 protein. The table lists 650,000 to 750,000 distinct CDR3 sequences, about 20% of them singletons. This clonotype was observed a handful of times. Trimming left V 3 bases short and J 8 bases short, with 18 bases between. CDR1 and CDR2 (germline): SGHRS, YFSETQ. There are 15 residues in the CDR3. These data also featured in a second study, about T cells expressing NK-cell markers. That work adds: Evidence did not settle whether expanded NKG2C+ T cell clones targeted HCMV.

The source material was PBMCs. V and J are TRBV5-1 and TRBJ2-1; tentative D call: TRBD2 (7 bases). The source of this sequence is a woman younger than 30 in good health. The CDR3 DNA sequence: TGCGCCAGCAGCTCCGCCGGGGGGCACGGGGATGAGCAGTTCTTC. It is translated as CASSSAGGHGDEQFF.